This TCR beta chain appears in the sequencing data of a study of vaccination and CD4 T cells after COVID-19 (dated by TCRdb to between 2021 and 2024). Study-level background: The convalescent cohort included six males and four females, with two Hispanic individuals, seven Caucasians, two Asians and one multiracial person. Participants received two doses of either the Pfizer-BioNTech BNT162b2 vaccine (n=8) or the Moderna mRNA-1273 vaccine (n=2). Post-COVID blood samples from convalescent patients were collected a median of approximately 100 days after diagnosis, with a range of roughly 35 to 180 days. The time from the second vaccine dose to post-vaccine blood sampling had a median of around 72 days and ranged from about 14 to 241 days. Overlapping spike peptide pools from SARS-CoV-2 and from the common cold coronaviruses HCoV-NL63, HCoV-OC43 and HCoV-229E were used as culture stimuli. In control cultures, a CEFX viral epitope pool was used as positive control, an HIV-1 Nef peptide pool was used as negative control, or no peptide was added. The spike-specific CD4+ TCR repertoire was compared before and after mRNA vaccination in nine to ten COVID-19 convalescent patients and a few infection-naive healthy vaccine recipients. At the TCR clonotype level, an earlier paper using these donors assessed memory CD4+ T cell crossreactivity between SARS-CoV-2 and common cold coronavirus spike proteins.

At the junction V is shortened by 8 bases and J by 11 bases; bases outside the gene matches: 13. CDR1 is given as MDHEN and CDR2 as SYDVKM, both from the germline V gene. Counted from cysteine to phenylalanine, this CDR3 has 13 amino acids. Just the 39-base CDR3 DNA is kept, in frame starting at base 1. Library preparation used PCR. DNA from cultured CD4+ T cells underwent TCR sequencing with the Oncomine TCR Beta short-read assay at the Johns Hopkins FTIC core. The QIAamp micro DNA kit was used to extract genomic DNA from the cultured CD4+ T cells. Oncomine TCR Beta libraries made from cultured CD4+ T cells were pooled using unique dual indexes and sequenced on an Illumina iSeq 100. The original pipeline was this. Non-productive sequences were filtered out, and CDR3s that did not start with C, did not end with F or W, or were shorter than 7 amino acids were discarded. Antigen-specific clonotypes were identified using the MANAFEST web application through comparison of peptide-stimulated wells with reference and other culture wells. For a clone to be called positive, the clone needed an FDR below 0.05, an odds ratio above 5, and a productive frequency above 0.1% in at least two of three replicate wells. A clonotype counted as cross-reactive if it showed significant expansion both in the SARS-CoV-2 spike wells and in at least one common cold coronavirus spike condition. Levenshtein distances (stringdist) and unrooted phylogenetic trees (ape) in R version 3.6.1 were used to assess CDR3 homology. TCRdb passed the public sequencing reads through fastp at Q25 and MiXCR, retaining productive beta sequences. For every CDR3 protein sequence, its rows merge into one entry that carries the most common genes and DNA. TCRdb's processing, not the authors' own work, is the source of the V and J calls. This sample comprises about 7,000 distinct CDR3 sequences, about 41% of them detected only once. The ten largest make up under 40% of the sample.

The sample's treatment or condition label is to be understood as: approximately nine-day PBMC culture with coronavirus spike peptide pools or control peptides (ViraFEST assay). CD4+ T cells from unexposed donors were collected before the COVID-19 pandemic (2011-2018). The ViraFEST assay, used in the study, expanded antigen-specific T cells with peptide pools and then identified the expanded clonotypes through TCR sequencing. Roughly 2 million PBMCs per well were cultured in IMDM with roughly 5% human AB serum and 8.5 to 10 IU/ml IL-2, plus 10 ug/ml peptide pools. On days 3 and 7, half of the culture medium was replaced with fresh IL-2-containing medium. CD4+ T cells were isolated after less than twelve days of culture through negative selection using the EasySep CD4+ T cell isolation kit. As far as cell numbers permitted, CD4+ T cells from unexposed donors were tested for reactivity against SARS-CoV-2 S and N as well as four spike pools from common cold coronaviruses. Ficoll-Paque Plus gradient centrifugation was used to isolate PBMCs from whole blood, and the isolated PBMCs were then either used fresh or cryopreserved at -140C. In general, triplicate wells were set up for every culture condition. Leukapheresis product for the unexposed donors was bought commercially.

What the study reported, not specific to this receptor: The median number of SARS-CoV-2-reactive clonotypes rose from approximately 20 after infection to 38 after vaccination, but the change was not significant. Of the vaccine-specific clones found in convalescent patients, nearly all (304 of 307) were mono-reactive for SARS-CoV-2 spike instead of being cross-reactive with common cold coronaviruses. In convalescent patients, a median 86.3% of post-vaccine SARS-CoV-2-reactive clones were detected only after vaccination, suggesting vaccine-specific priming. Relatively few convalescent patients were included in the study, and early timepoints after natural infection were not analyzed.

This clonotype was counted between two and nine times. Its antigen is still unknown. No much larger clone exists at a distance of one base, and base qualities are not known. The chain employs TRBV28 and TRBJ2-7; the junction holds 9 bases that match TRBD1. The sample was CD4+ T cells from blood, cultured in vitro. This receptor was identified in a human donor in good health. The DNA is TGTGCCAGCGGAACAGGGGGCCGGTTACAGGAGTACTTC. This sequence encodes CASGTGGRLQEYF. Full variable domain (CDR3 extended with the reference TRBV28 and TRBJ2-7 proteins): DVKVTQSSRYLVKRTGEKVFLECVQDMDHENMFWYRQDPGLGLRLIYFSYDVKMKEKGDIPEGYSVSREKKERFSLILESASTNQTSMYLCASGTGGRLQEYFGPGTRLTVT.